Listed below are T cell receptor beta chains from one sample, sequenced in a study of cytomegalovirus exposure and HLA in healthy donors. Libraries were prepared by immunoSEQ multiplex PCR; TCRdb keeps only in-frame clonotypes and omits some of them. The table has roughly 140,000 clones, more than 65% seen once. The specimen was PBMCs. The receptors derive from a man under 40 in good health and CMV-seropositive. CDR3s leave out the opening cysteine and the closing phenylalanine or tryptophan.

>TRBJ2-3|TRBV10-3
ATGTEGSTDTQY
>TRBJ2-1|TRBV5-4
ASSLWSVRVPF
>TRBJ1-4|TRBV30
ALSPRGRSTNEKLF
>TRBJ2-3|TRBV12-5
ASRGLLSTDTQY
>TRBJ2-7|TRBV25-1
ASTNGRAGYEQY
>TRBJ2-5|TRBV5-1
ASSPGGSLRETQY
>TRBJ1-1|TRBV7-9
ASSPNTGGTEAF
>TRBJ2-2|TRBV2
ASSEVTGILPGELF
>TRBJ2-4|TRBV6-1
ASSEGGGQNIQY
>TRBJ1-6|TRBV28
ASSPHGEGSYNSPLH
>TRBJ2-3|TRBV14
ASSQDLSTDTQY